This T cell receptor beta chain was obtained from a study of OX40 agonist ivuxolimab in advanced cancers. Sequencing was performed with immunoSEQ multiplex PCR; in TCRdb, only in-frame clones are kept and a portion is missing. The sample has 58,000 or so clones; around 91% are singletons. The CDR3 is 15 residues long. Per the germline V gene, CDR1 is KGHSH and CDR2 is LQKENI. V gave up 0 bases and J gave up 1 base; unmatched junction bases: 1. The sequences come from CD4+ or CD8+ T cells sorted from blood, collected in a trial of the OX40 agonist ivuxolimab. This clonotype was sampled from an adult with an advanced solid tumor such as melanoma, head and neck, liver or kidney cancer. V is TRBV18 and J is TRBJ2-5; 8 bases align to TRBD1. The CDR3 region is CASSPPTGVQETQYF. CDR3 nucleotides: TGTGCCAGCTCACCACCGACAGGGGTCCAAGAGACCCAGTACTTC.